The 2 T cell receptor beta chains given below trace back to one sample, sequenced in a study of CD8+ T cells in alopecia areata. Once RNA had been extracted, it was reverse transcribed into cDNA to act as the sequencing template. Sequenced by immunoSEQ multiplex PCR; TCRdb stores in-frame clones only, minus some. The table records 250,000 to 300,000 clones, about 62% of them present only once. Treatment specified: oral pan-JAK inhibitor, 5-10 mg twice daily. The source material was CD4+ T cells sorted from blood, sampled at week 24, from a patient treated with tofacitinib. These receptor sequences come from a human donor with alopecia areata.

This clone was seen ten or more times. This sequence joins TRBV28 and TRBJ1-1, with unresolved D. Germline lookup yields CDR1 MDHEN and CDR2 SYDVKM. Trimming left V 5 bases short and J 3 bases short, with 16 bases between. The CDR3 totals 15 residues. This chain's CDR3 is CASSVGFGEDTEAFF. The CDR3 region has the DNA TGTGCCAGCAGTGTAGGGTTTGGGGAAGACACTGAAGCTTTCTTT.

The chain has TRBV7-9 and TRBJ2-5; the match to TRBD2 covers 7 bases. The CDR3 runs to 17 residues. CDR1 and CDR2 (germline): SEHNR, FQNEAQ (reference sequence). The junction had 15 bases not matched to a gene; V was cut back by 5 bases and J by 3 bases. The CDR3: CASSNPSSGLFKETQYF. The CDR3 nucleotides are TGTGCCAGCAGCAATCCGTCTAGCGGACTCTTTAAAGAGACCCAGTACTTC. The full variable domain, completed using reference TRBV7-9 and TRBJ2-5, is DTGVSQNPRHKITKRGQNVTFRCDPISEHNRLYWYRQTLGQGPEFLTYFQNEAQLEKSRLLSDRFSAERPKGSFSTLEIQRTEQGDSAMYLCASSNPSSGLFKETQYFGPGTRLLVL.